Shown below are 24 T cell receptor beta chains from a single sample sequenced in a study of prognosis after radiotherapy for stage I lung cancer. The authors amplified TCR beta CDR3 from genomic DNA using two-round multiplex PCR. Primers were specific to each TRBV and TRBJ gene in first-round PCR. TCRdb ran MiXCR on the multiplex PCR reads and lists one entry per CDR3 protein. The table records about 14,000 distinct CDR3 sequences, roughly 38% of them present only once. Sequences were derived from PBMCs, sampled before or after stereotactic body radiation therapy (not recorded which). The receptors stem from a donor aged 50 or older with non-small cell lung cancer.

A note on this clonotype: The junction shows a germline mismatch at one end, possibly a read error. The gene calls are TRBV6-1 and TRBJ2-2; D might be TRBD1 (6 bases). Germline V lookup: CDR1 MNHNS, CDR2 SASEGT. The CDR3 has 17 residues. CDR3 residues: CASSERGSRGPAGVLFF. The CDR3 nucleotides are TGTGCCAGCAGTGAAAGGGGGAGCAGGGGTCCCGCCGGGGTGCTGTTTTTT.

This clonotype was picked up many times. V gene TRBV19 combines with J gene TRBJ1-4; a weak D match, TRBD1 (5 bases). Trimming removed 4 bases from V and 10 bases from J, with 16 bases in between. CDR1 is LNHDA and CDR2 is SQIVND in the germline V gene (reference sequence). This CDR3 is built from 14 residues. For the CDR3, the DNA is TGTGCCAGTAGTAGGGAATCCGGACATACAAAACTGTTTTTT. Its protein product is CASSRESGHTKLFF.

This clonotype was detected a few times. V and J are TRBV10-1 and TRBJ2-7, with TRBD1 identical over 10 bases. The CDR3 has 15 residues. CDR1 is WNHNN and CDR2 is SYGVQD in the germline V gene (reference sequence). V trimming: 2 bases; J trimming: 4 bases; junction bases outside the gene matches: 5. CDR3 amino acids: CASSEPGTGVYEQYF. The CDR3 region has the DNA TGCGCCAGCAGTGAGCCCGGGACAGGGGTGTACGAGCAGTACTTC.

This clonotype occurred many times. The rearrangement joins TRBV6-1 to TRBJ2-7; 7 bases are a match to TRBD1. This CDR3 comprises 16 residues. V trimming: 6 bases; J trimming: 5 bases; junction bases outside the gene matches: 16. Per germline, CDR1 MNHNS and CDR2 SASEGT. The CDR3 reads CASSRRGGQVEDEQYF. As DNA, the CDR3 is TGTGCCAGCAGCCGGAGAGGAGGACAGGTGGAGGACGAGCAGTACTTC.

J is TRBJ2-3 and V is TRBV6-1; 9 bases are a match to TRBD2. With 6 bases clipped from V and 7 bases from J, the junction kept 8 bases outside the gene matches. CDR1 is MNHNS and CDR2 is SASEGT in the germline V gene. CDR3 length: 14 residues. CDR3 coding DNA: TGTGCCAGCAGCCCTAGCGGGGCGGGATATACGCAGTATTTT. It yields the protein CASSPSGAGYTQYF.

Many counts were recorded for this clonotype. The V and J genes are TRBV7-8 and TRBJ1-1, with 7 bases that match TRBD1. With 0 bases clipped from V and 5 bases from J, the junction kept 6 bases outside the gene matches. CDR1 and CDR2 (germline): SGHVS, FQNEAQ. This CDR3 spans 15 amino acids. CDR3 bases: TGTGCCAGCAGCTTAGCGCGGGCAGGGGGGACTGAAGCTTTCTTT. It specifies CASSLARAGGTEAFF.

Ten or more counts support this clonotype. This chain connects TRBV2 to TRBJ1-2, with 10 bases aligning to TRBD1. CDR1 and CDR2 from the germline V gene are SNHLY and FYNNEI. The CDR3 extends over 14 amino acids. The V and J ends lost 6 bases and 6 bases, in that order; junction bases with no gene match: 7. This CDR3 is CASRPGTGEDGYTF. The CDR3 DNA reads TGTGCCAGCAGGCCCGGGACAGGGGAAGATGGCTACACCTTC.

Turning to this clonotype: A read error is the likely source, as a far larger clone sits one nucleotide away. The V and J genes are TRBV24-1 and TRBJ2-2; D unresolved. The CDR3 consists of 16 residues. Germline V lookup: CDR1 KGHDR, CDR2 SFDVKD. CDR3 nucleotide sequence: TGTGCCAGCAGTTTATCGGTGACATGGGTCACCGGGGAGCTGTTTTTT. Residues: CASSLSVTWVTGELFF.

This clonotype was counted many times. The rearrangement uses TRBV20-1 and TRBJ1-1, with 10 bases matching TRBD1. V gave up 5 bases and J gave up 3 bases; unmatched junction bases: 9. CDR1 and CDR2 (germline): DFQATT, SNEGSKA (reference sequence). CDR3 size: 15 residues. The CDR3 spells CSAPIGTGDYTEAFF. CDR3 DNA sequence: TGCAGTGCTCCTATCGGGACAGGGGATTACACTGAAGCTTTCTTT.

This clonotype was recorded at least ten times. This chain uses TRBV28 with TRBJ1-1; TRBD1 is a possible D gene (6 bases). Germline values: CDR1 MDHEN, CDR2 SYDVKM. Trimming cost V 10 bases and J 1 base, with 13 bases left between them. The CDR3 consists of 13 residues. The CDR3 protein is CAISGAWNTEAFF. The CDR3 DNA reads TGTGCCATCTCAGGGGCATGGAACACTGAAGCTTTCTTT.

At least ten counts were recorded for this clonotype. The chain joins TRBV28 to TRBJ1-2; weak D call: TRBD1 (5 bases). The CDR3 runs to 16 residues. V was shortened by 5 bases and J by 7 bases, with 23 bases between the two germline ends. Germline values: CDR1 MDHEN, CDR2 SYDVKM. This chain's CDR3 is CASSGSARRLGGGYTF. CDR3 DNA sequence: TGTGCCAGCAGTGGAAGTGCAAGAAGACTCGGGGGTGGCTACACCTTC.

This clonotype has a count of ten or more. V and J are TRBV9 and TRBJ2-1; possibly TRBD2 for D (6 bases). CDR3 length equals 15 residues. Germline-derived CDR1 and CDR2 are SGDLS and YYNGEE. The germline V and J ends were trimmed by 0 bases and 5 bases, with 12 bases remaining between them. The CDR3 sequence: CASSVAGLIDNEQFF. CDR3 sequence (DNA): TGTGCCAGCAGCGTAGCTGGACTAATCGACAATGAGCAGTTCTTC.

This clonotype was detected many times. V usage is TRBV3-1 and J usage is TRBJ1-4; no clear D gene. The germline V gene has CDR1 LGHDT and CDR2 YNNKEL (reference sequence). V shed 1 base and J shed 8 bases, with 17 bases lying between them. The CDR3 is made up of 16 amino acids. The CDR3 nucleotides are TGTGCCAGCAGCCAAGGGTCCTTTAGGGTAAGGGAAAAACTGTTTTTT. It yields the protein CASSQGSFRVREKLFF. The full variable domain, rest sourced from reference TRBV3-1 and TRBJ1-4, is DTAVSQTPKYLVTQMGNDKSIKCEQNLGHDTMYWYKQDSKKFLKIMFSYNNKELIINETVPNRFSPKSPDKAHLNLHINSLELGDSAVYFCASSQGSFRVREKLFFGSGTQLSVL.

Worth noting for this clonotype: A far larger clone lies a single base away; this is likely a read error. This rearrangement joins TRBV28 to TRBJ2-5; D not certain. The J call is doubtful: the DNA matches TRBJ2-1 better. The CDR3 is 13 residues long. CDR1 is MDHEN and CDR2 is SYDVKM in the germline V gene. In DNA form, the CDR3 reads TGTGCCAGCAGTTTAGGGTGTATGTATGAGCAGTTCTTC. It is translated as CASSLGCMYEQFF.

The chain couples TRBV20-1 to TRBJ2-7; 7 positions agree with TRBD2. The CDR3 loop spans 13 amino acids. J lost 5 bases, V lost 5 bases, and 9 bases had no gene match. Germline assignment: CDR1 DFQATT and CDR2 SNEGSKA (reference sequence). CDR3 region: CSAYPAGRDEQYF. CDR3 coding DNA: TGCAGTGCTTATCCGGCAGGGAGGGACGAGCAGTACTTC.

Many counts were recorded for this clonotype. Here the CDR3 reads CASSATSRELFF. Here the CDR3 DNA reads TGTGCCAGCAGCGCTACTTCGCGGGAGCTGTTTTTT. This chain joins TRBV11-2 and TRBJ2-2; D uncertain. The V end lost 5 bases, the J end lost 9 bases, and 10 bases lay between the germline ends. This CDR3 contains 12 residues. Germline loops: CDR1 SGHAT, CDR2 FQNNGV.

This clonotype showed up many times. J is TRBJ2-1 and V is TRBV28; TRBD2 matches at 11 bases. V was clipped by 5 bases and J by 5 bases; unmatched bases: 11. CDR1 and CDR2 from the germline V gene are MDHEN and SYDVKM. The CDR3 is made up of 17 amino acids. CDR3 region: CASSGLAGGWRDNEQFF. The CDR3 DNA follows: TGTGCCAGCAGTGGGCTAGCGGGGGGCTGGAGAGACAATGAGCAGTTCTTC.

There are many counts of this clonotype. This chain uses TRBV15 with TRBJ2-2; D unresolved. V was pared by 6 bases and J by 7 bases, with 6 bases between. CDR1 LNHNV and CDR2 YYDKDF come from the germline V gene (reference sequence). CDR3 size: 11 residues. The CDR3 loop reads CATRWDGELFF. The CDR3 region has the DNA TGTGCCACCAGGTGGGACGGGGAGCTGTTTTTT.

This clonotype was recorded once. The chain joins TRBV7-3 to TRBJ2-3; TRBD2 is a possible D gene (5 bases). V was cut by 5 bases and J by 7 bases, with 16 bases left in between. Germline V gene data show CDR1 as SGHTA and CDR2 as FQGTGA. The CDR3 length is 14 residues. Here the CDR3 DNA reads TGTGCCAGCAGCCCGGGGTTTAGCACGTATACGCAGTATTTT. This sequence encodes CASSPGFSTYTQYF.

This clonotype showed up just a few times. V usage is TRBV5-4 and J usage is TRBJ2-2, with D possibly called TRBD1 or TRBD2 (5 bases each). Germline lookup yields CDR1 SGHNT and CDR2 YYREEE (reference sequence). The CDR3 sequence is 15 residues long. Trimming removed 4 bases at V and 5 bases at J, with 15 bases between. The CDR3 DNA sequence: TGTGCCAGCAGCCGCCGGGACGGTGGGACCGGGGAGCTGTTTTTT. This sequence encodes CASSRRDGGTGELFF.

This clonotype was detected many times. The CDR3 nucleotides are TGTGCCAGCTCACCAAAGACGGGCAATTCACCCCTCCACTTT. Its translation is CASSPKTGNSPLHF. The chain links TRBV18 to TRBJ1-6; no reliable D call. The CDR3 is 14 amino acids. The V end lost 2 bases, the J end lost 7 bases, and 9 bases lay between the germline ends. Germline V CDR1 and CDR2: KGHSH, LQKENI.

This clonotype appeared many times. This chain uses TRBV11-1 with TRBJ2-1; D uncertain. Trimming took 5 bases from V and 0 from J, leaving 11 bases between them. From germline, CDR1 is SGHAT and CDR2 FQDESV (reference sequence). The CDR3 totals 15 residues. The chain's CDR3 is CASSAGRSSYNEQFF. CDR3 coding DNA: TGTGCCAGCAGCGCCGGACGGAGCTCCTACAATGAGCAGTTCTTC.

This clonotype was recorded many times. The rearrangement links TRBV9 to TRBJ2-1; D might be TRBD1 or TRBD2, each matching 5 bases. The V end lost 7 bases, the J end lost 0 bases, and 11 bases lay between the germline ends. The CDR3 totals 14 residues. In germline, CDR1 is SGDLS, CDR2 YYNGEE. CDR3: CASARDGSYNEQFF. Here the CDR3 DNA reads TGTGCCAGCGCCCGGGACGGCTCCTACAATGAGCAGTTCTTC.

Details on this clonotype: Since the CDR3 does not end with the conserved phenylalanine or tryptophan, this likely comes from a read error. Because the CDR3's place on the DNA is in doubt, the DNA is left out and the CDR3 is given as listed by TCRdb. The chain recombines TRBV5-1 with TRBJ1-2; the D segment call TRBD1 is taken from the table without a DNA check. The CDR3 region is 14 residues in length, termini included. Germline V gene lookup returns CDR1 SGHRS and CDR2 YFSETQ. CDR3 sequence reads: CASSFLRTGPRLHL.